Listed below are T cell receptor beta chains from one sample, sequenced in a study of T cell repertoires in cytomegalovirus infection. The antigens these receptors bind are not known. TCRdb re-analysed the reads in MiXCR, keeping a single row per CDR3 protein. In the table there are approximately 730,000 distinct CDR3 sequences, roughly 36% of which are singletons. The specimen comprised cultured PBMCs, sampled from culture after CMV antigen stimulation. These TCRs come from a human donor in good health (CMV status not recorded). Some clones in this sample may be carry-over from other donors' samples. The CDR3 runs from the conserved cysteine through the conserved F or W. Fields, in order: D gene, V gene, J gene, clone size, CDR3 DNA, CDR3 protein. A D gene is named only where the DNA matches it firmly. The listing skips clone size in some rows; elsewhere it reads once, few, many or a size class.

>TRBD2|TRBV7-2|TRBJ2-4|many
TGTGCCAGCAGCGAACCGGGACTAGCGGGAGTAAGGTCCAAAAACATTCAGTACTTC
CASSEPGLAGVRSKNIQYF
>.|TRBV6-2/TRBV6-3|TRBJ2-1|.
TGTGCCAGCCGTTATCCCCCTTATATGACCTACAATGAGCAGTTCTTC
CASRYPPYMTYNEQFF
>.|TRBV7-9|TRBJ2-2|.
TGTGCCAGCAGCTTAAGATGGGGGCCGAACACCGGGGAGCTGTTTTTT
CASSLRWGPNTGELFF
>.|TRBV6-5|TRBJ2-1|few
TGTGCCAGCAGTTACTCGATGGCCTCCACCAGCCACAATGAGCAGTTCTTC
CASSYSMASTSHNEQFF
>TRBD2|TRBV7-2|TRBJ2-5|many
TGTGCCAGCAGCCTCGGGACTAGCGGGGGCCAGGGGACCCAGTACTTC
CASSLGTSGGQGTQYF
>.|TRBV2|TRBJ1-1|.
TGTGCCAGCAGGCCCCTTTGGGTAAGGAACACTGAAGCTTTCTTT
CASRPLWVRNTEAFF
>.|TRBV19|TRBJ2-3|.
TGTGCCAGTAGTATGAAGGGGTATGGGGTCGATACGCAGTATTTT
CASSMKGYGVDTQYF
>TRBD1|TRBV7-6|TRBJ1-2|.
TGTGCCAGCAGCCTCTACAGGGGGACGCCCACCTTC
CASSLYRGTPTF
>TRBD1|TRBV7-8|TRBJ1-3|.
TGTGCCAGCAGCCGGGACAGGGGTTTGGACACCATATATTTT
CASSRDRGLDTIYF
>.|TRBV11-1|TRBJ1-5|.
TGTGCCAGCAGCGCAAGGAGGGTGTATCAGCCCCAGCATTTT
CASSARRVYQPQHF
>.|TRBV15|TRBJ2-1|.
TGTGCCACCAGCAGGGGAGGAGGGCGAGGTTACAATGAGCAGTTCTTC
CATSRGGGRGYNEQFF
>.|TRBV6-5|TRBJ1-2|.
TGTGCCAGCAGTTCGCACAGAGCAGCGAACTATGGCTACACCTTC
CASSSHRAANYGYTF
>TRBD2|TRBV7-2|TRBJ2-3|few
TGTGCCAGCAGCAACCCGGGACTAGCGGGAGGAGACAGCACAGATACGCAGTATTTT
CASSNPGLAGGDSTDTQYF
>.|TRBV6-1|TRBJ2-1|few
TGTGCCAGCAGGGCAACTAGCCCGTCGTACAATGAGCAGTTCTTC
CASRATSPSYNEQFF
>.|TRBV7-8|TRBJ1-2|few
TGTGCCAGCAGCTTAGCGCGGGCAGGAATAAAAGGGGGCTACACCTTC
CASSLARAGIKGGYTF
>.|TRBV7-2|TRBJ1-5|many
TGTGCCAGCAGCCCCCATAATCAGCCCCAGCATTTT
CASSPHNQPQHF
>.|TRBV6-2/TRBV6-3|TRBJ2-1|.
TGTGCCAGCAGTTATCGACAGAATGAGCAGTTCTTC
CASSYRQNEQFF
>.|TRBV6-1|TRBJ2-5|.
TGTGCCAGCAGAGGACCCTGGGAAGAGACCCAGTACTTC
CASRGPWEETQYF
>.|TRBV5-1|TRBJ2-7|.
TGCGCCAGCAGCTTATTGGGTACAGGACTCTCCTACGAGCAGTACTTC
CASSLLGTGLSYEQYF
>.|TRBV20-1|TRBJ2-1|once
TGCAGTGCTAGTTTAGACAATGAGCAGTTCTTC
CSASLDNEQFF
>.|TRBV19|TRBJ2-5|few
TGTGCCAGTAGTATAGGCCCTAGACTAGAGGGAGAGACCCAGTACTTC
CASSIGPRLEGETQYF
>.|TRBV28|TRBJ1-6|.
TGTGCCAGCAGTTTAAGGGCAGGCCAAAGCAATTCACCCCTCCACTTT
CASSLRAGQSNSPLHF
>.|TRBV4-1|TRBJ2-4|.
TGCGCCAGCAGCCAACCAAGGAACATTCAGTACTTC
CASSQPRNIQYF
>.|TRBV19|TRBJ1-1|many
TGTGCCAGTAGTATTTGGGGATGGCCGCGGAACACTGAAGCTTTCTTT
CASSIWGWPRNTEAFF
>.|TRBV7-2|TRBJ1-5|.
TGTGCCAGCAGCTCCCCTCCCCAGCCCCAGCATTTT
CASSSPPQPQHF
>.|TRBV5-1|TRBJ2-5|.
TGCGCCAGCAGCGGGGACGGGGGGCGGGAGACCCAGTACTTC
CASSGDGGRETQYF
>TRBD1|TRBV7-9|TRBJ2-5|.
TGTGCCAGCAGCCTTGACAGGGGGCGCCTAAAGACCCAGTACTTC
CASSLDRGRLKTQYF
>TRBD1|TRBV5-1|TRBJ1-2|.
TGCGCCAGCAGCTTCCCCGGGACAGGGGGCGATGGCTACACCTTC
CASSFPGTGGDGYTF
>.|TRBV4-1|TRBJ2-3|few
TGCGCCAGCAGCCAAGGTCGTTTTAGCACAGATACGCAGTATTTT
CASSQGRFSTDTQYF
>.|TRBV6-1|TRBJ2-3|few
TGTGCCAGCAGTGAAGAGGCAGGGAGCACAGATACGCAGTATTTT
CASSEEAGSTDTQYF
>.|TRBV14|TRBJ2-3|.
TGTGCCAGCAGCCAAGTCCAGCTGGATACGCAGTATTTT
CASSQVQLDTQYF
>.|TRBV20-1|TRBJ2-4|.
TGCAGTGGGTACGGGACGGCCAAAAACATTCAGTACTTC
CSGYGTAKNIQYF
>TRBD1|TRBV6-1|TRBJ1-2|.
TGTGCCAGCAGGAGTTCTCCGGGACAGGGGGCGCGTGGCTACACCTTC
CASRSSPGQGARGYTF
>TRBD2|TRBV7-2|TRBJ2-5|many
TGTGCCAGCAGCTTACGGCGGGAGGGCCCGAAAGAGACCCAGTACTTC
CASSLRREGPKETQYF
>.|TRBV6-1|TRBJ2-1|.
TGTGCCAGCAGACACAGAGGACCCTCCTACAATGAGCAGTTCTTC
CASRHRGPSYNEQFF
>TRBD2|TRBV20-1|TRBJ2-3|.
TGCAGTGCTGGGTTCGCGGGGGGGCCAAGAGATACGCAGTATTTT
CSAGFAGGPRDTQYF
>.|TRBV11-1|TRBJ1-1|few
TGTGCCAGCAGCCCCCTTCACGCTGAAGCTTTCTTT
CASSPLHAEAFF
>TRBD1|TRBV20-1|TRBJ1-2|.
TGCAGTGCTAGAGCGGGACAGGGACGTCACTATGGCTACACCTTC
CSARAGQGRHYGYTF
>.|TRBV6-1|TRBJ2-3|few
TGTGCCAGCACCGGGGGGCAGGGAACAGATACGCAGTATTTT
CASTGGQGTDTQYF
>.|TRBV29-1|TRBJ1-1|.
TGCAGCGCGATCCCGGCGGCCTCTGAAGCTTTCTTT
CSAIPAASEAFF
>.|TRBV12-5|TRBJ1-6|.
TGTGCTAGTGGTTTTCAGGAGAATTCACCCCTCCACTTT
CASGFQENSPLHF
>.|TRBV28|TRBJ1-5|.
TGTGCCAGCAGTTTATGGGCCGGGGGGGCTCAGCCCCAGCATTTT
CASSLWAGGAQPQHF
>TRBD1|TRBV4-2|TRBJ1-2|few
TGTGCCAGCAGTGACAGGGGGCATGGCTACACCTTC
CASSDRGHGYTF
>.|TRBV7-2|TRBJ2-1|.
TGTGCCAGCAGCTTATATCAGGGCTCCTACAATGAGCAGTTCTTC
CASSLYQGSYNEQFF
>.|TRBV6-1|TRBJ2-7|.
TGTGCCAGCAGTGAAGCGCCCGGCGGCAGAACCTACGAGCAGTACTTC
CASSEAPGGRTYEQYF
>TRBD1|TRBV20-1|TRBJ1-3|.
TGCAGTGCTAGAGAAGGAGGGGGCAAAGGGAACACCATATATTTT
CSAREGGGKGNTIYF
>.|TRBV7-8|TRBJ1-1|many
TGTGCCAGCAGCTTAATCCCGGGGATGAACACTGAAGCTTTCTTT
CASSLIPGMNTEAFF
>TRBD2|TRBV7-2|TRBJ2-7|.
TGTGCCAGCAACAGACGCGGGAGCTCCTACGAGCAGTACTTC
CASNRRGSSYEQYF
>.|TRBV12-3/TRBV12-4|TRBJ1-2|.
TGTGCCAGCAGTTTAGGAGTTAGGAACTATGGCTACACCTTC
CASSLGVRNYGYTF
>TRBD1|TRBV27|TRBJ1-4|few
TGTGCCAGCAGTCCGTGGGACAGGGTTAATGAAAAACTGTTTTTT
CASSPWDRVNEKLFF